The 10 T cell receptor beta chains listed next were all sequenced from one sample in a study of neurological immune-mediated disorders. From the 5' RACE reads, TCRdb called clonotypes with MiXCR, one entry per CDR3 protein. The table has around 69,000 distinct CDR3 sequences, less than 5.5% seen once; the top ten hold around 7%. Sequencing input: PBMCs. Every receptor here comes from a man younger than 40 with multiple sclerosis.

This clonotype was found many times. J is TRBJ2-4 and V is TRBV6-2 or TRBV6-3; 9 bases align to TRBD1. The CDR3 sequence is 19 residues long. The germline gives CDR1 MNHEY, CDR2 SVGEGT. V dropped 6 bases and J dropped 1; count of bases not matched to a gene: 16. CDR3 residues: CASSPPPKQGALAKNIQYF. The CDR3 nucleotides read TGTGCCAGCAGCCCCCCCCCGAAACAGGGGGCATTGGCCAAAAACATTCAGTACTTC.

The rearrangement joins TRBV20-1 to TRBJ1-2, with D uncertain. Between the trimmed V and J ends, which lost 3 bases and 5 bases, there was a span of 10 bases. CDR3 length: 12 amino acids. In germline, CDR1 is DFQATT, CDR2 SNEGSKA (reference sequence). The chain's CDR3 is CSARAELYGYTF. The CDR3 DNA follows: TGCAGTGCTAGGGCAGAACTTTATGGCTACACCTTC.

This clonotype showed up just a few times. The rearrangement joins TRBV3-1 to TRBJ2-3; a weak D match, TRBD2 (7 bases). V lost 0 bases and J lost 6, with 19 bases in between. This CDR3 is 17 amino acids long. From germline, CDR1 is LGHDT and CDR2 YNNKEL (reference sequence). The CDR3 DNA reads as TGTGCCAGCAGCCAAGAGGTCGGCGGGGGCGGTCGGGATACGCAGTATTTT. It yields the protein CASSQEVGGGGRDTQYF.

The CDR3 protein is CASSLFGKTSNQPQHF. The CDR3 DNA reads as TGTGCCAGCAGTTTATTCGGGAAAACAAGCAATCAGCCCCAGCATTTT. The chain has TRBV27 and TRBJ1-5, with D unclear. The V end was cut by 1 base, the J end by 1 base, with 11 bases between. This CDR3 is 16 amino acids long. Germline lookup yields CDR1 MNHEY and CDR2 SMNVEV (reference sequence).

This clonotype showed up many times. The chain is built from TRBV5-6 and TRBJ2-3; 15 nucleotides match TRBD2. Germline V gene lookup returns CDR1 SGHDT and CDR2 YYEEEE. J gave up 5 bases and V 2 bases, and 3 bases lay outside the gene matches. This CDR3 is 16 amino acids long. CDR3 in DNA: TGTGCCAGCAGCTTCGGACTAGCGGGGGGGCTAGATACGCAGTATTTT. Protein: CASSFGLAGGLDTQYF.

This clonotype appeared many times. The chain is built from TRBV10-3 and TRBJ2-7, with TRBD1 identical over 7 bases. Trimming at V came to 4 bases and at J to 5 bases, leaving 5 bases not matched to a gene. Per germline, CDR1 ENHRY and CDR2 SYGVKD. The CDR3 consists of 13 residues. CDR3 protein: CAISVRGNHEQYV. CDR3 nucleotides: TGTGCCATCAGTGTCAGGGGGAACCACGAGCAGTACGTC.

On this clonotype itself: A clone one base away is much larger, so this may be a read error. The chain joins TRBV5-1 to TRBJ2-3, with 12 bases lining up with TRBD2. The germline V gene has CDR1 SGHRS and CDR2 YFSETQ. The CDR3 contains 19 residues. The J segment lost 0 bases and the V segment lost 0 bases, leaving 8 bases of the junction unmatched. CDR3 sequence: CASSLVATSGGPSTDTQYF. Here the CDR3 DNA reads TGCGCCAGCAGCTTGGTCGCGACTAGCGGGGGCCCTAGCACAGATACGCAGTATTTT.

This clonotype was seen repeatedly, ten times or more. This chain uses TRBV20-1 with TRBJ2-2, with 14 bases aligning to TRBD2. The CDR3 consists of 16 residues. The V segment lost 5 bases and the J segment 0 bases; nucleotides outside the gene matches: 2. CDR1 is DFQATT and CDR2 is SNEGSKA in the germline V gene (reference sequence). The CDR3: CSAWTSGGPNTGELFF. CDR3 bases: TGCAGTGCTTGGACTAGCGGGGGGCCGAACACCGGGGAGCTGTTTTTT.

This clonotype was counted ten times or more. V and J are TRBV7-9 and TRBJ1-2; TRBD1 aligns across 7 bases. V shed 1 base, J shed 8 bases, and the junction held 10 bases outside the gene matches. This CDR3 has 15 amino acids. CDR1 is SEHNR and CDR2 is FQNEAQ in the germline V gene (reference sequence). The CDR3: CASSLGGQPLQGYTF. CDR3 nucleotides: TGTGCCAGCAGCTTAGGGGGACAGCCCCTCCAGGGCTACACCTTC.

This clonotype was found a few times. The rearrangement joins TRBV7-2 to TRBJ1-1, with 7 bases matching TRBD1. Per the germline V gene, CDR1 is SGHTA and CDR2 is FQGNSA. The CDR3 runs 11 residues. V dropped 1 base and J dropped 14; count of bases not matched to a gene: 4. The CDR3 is CASSLGGQHFF. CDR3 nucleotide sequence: TGTGCCAGCAGCTTAGGGGGACAGCACTTCTTT.